The present T cell receptor beta chain was sequenced within a study of cytomegalovirus exposure and HLA in healthy donors. Study-level points and caveats: Investigators reported 150 to 200 TCR beta chains as tied to cytomegalovirus. Earlier findings revealed that most TCR beta V segments proved productive either about 87% or about 30% of the time.

This clone was detected only a few times. Its specificity is unknown. Use of 60 Vbeta and 13 Jbeta primers characterized the PCR. The data were produced by immunoSEQ multiplex PCR, yet TCRdb's version contains in-frame clones alone and is incomplete. The sample holds about 73,000 clones, 75% seen once. Trimming stripped 1 base from V and 5 bases from J, with 9 bases between. The CDR3 covers 13 residues. Germline V gene lookup returns CDR1 LGHNA and CDR2 YSLEER. V is TRBV4-3 and J is TRBJ2-7; D is perhaps TRBD1 (5 bases). Material: PBMCs. The sequence derives from a man in his 70s in good health and CMV-seronegative. CDR3 loop: CASSQGVRDEQYF. The CDR3 DNA sequence: TGCGCCAGCAGCCAAGGGGTCAGGGACGAGCAGTACTTC.